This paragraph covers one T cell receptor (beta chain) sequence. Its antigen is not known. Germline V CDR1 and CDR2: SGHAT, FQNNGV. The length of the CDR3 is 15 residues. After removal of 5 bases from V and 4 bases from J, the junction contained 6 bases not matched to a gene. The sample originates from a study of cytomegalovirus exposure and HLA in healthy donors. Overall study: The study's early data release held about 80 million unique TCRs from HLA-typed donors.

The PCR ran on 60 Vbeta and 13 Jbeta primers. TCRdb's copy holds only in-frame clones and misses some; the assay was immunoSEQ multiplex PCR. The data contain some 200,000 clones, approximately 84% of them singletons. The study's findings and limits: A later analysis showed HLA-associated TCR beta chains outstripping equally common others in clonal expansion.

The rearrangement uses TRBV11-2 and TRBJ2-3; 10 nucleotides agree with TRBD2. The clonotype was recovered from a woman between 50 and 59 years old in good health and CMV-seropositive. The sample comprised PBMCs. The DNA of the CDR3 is TGTGCCAGCAGCAAGAGCGGGGGGGAGGCAGATACGCAGTATTTT. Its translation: CASSKSGGEADTQYF. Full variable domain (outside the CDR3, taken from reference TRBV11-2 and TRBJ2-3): EAGVAQSPRYKIIEKRQSVAFWCNPISGHATLYWYQQILGQGPKLLIQFQNNGVVDDSQLPKDRFSAERLKGVDSTLKIQPAKLEDSAVYLCASSKSGGEADTQYFGPGTRLTVL.